The rows below give T cell receptor beta chains drawn from one sample of a study of Graves' ophthalmopathy and Graves' hyperthyroidism. From the multiplex PCR reads, TCRdb called clonotypes with MiXCR, one entry per CDR3 protein. The table records 300,000 or so distinct CDR3 sequences, roughly a sixth of them present only once. Sequencing used peripheral blood. The receptors shown here come from an adult man with Graves' ophthalmopathy. The CDR3 runs from the conserved cysteine through the conserved F or W. Fields, in order: J gene, D gene, V gene, CDR3 length, clone size, CDR3 protein, CDR3 DNA. A D gene is named only where the DNA matches it firmly. A clone size is listed for some rows: how often the clone was seen (once, few, many), or a class if it is expanded.

J: TRBJ2-2; D: TRBD2; V: TRBV5-1; length: 16; size: many; CDR3: CASSLLGGRGTGELFF; DNA: TGCGCCAGCAGCTTGTTGGGCGGGAGAGGAACCGGGGAGCTGTTTTTT
J: TRBJ1-1; D: .; V: TRBV29-1; length: 11; size: many; CDR3: CSVEEGGKAFF; DNA: TGCAGCGTTGAAGAGGGGGGAAAAGCTTTCTTT
J: TRBJ1-6; D: .; V: TRBV19; length: 14; size: many; CDR3: CASSIGRINSPLHF; DNA: TGTGCCAGTAGTATCGGTCGGATTAATTCACCCCTCCACTTT
J: TRBJ2-7; D: .; V: TRBV19; length: 14; size: many; CDR3: CASSTQTASYEQYF; DNA: TGTGCCAGTAGCACCCAGACGGCCTCCTACGAGCAGTACTTC
J: TRBJ2-7; D: TRBD1; V: TRBV5-1; length: 13; size: many; CDR3: CASSRTGGHEQYF; DNA: TGCGCCAGCAGCCGGACAGGGGGGCACGAGCAGTACTTC
J: TRBJ1-2; D: .; V: TRBV7-9; length: 14; size: few; CDR3: CASSPPWGSYGYTF; DNA: TGTGCCAGCAGCCCGCCTTGGGGAAGCTATGGCTACACCTTC
J: TRBJ2-5; D: .; V: TRBV30; length: 13; size: many; CDR3: CAWSAGWRGTQYF; DNA: TGTGCCTGGAGTGCCGGATGGCGGGGGACCCAGTACTTC
J: TRBJ2-2; D: TRBD1; V: TRBV15; length: 16; size: many; CDR3: CATSRRTGGNTGELFF; DNA: TGTGCCACCAGCAGACGGACAGGGGGCAACACCGGGGAGCTGTTTTTT
J: TRBJ1-6; D: .; V: TRBV15; length: 14; size: many; CDR3: CATSTREGGSPLHF; DNA: TGTGCCACCAGCACTAGAGAGGGGGGCTCACCCCTCCACTTT
J: TRBJ2-5; D: TRBD2; V: TRBV19; length: 16; size: .; CDR3: CASRSGTSGAQETQYF; DNA: TGTGCCAGTAGGTCCGGAACTAGCGGGGCGCAAGAGACCCAGTACTTC
J: TRBJ2-7; D: TRBD2; V: TRBV5-4; length: 15; size: many; CDR3: CASSSRGAGSYEQYF; DNA: TGTGCCAGCAGCTCCCGGGGAGCGGGGTCCTACGAGCAGTACTTC
J: TRBJ1-5; D: .; V: TRBV12-3/TRBV12-4; length: 15; size: many; CDR3: CASSFWGAGNQPQHF; DNA: TGTGCCAGCAGTTTTTGGGGGGCGGGCAATCAGCCCCAGCATTTT
J: TRBJ1-1; D: .; V: TRBV30; length: 12; size: many; CDR3: CAWSVVGNEAFF; DNA: TGTGCCTGGAGTGTAGTAGGTAATGAAGCTTTCTTT
J: TRBJ1-2; D: .; V: TRBV20-1; length: 16; size: many; CDR3: CSARDTRTNSNYGYTF; DNA: TGCAGTGCTAGAGATACCAGAACCAACTCTAACTATGGCTACACCTTC
J: TRBJ2-7; D: TRBD2; V: TRBV5-1; length: 15; size: many; CDR3: CASSLVPSGSYEQYF; DNA: TGCGCCAGCAGCTTGGTACCTAGCGGTTCCTACGAGCAGTACTTC
J: TRBJ1-2; D: .; V: TRBV5-6; length: 13; size: .; CDR3: CASRSGQTYGYTF; DNA: TGTGCCAGCAGATCAGGACAGACCTATGGCTACACCTTC
J: TRBJ2-1; D: .; V: TRBV7-4; length: 16; size: .; CDR3: CASSLVGIGHVYEQFF; DNA: TGTGCCAGCAGCTTAGTGGGTATCGGCCATGTATACGAGCAGTTCTTC
J: TRBJ1-6; D: TRBD1; V: TRBV6-5; length: 17; size: many; CDR3: CASNIPGTGGRNSPLHF; DNA: TGTGCCAGCAACATTCCCGGGACAGGGGGCCGGAATTCACCCCTCCACTTT
J: TRBJ2-2; D: .; V: TRBV10-3; length: 16; size: few; CDR3: CAISESGPTNTGELFF; DNA: TGTGCCATCAGTGAAAGTGGGCCTACGAACACCGGGGAGCTGTTTTTT
J: TRBJ1-5; D: .; V: TRBV6-2/TRBV6-3; length: 15; size: many; CDR3: CASSYGVKHDQPQHF; DNA: TGTGCCAGCAGTTACGGGGTTAAGCATGATCAGCCCCAGCATTTT
J: TRBJ1-2; D: .; V: TRBV4-1; length: 16; size: many; CDR3: CASSQDYPDYNYGYTF; DNA: TGCGCCAGCAGCCAAGATTATCCGGACTATAACTATGGCTACACCTTC
J: TRBJ2-7; D: .; V: TRBV4-2; length: 15; size: many; CDR3: CASSQDGTFTYEQYF; DNA: TGTGCCAGCAGCCAAGATGGGACATTTACCTACGAGCAGTACTTC
J: TRBJ1-6; D: TRBD1; V: TRBV5-1; length: 16; size: many; CDR3: CASSSENRGPNSPLHF; DNA: TGCGCCAGCAGCTCCGAAAACAGGGGGCCGAATTCACCCCTCCACTTT
J: TRBJ2-1; D: TRBD2; V: TRBV6-2/TRBV6-3; length: 16; size: many; CDR3: CASSYGSSGRIAEQFF; DNA: TGTGCCAGCAGTTACGGGTCTAGCGGGAGGATTGCTGAGCAGTTCTTC
J: TRBJ2-2; D: TRBD1; V: TRBV24-1; length: 17; size: many; CDR3: CATSDLLSTGVTGELFF; DNA: TGTGCCACCAGTGATTTATTGTCCACAGGGGTCACCGGGGAGCTGTTTTTT
J: TRBJ2-5; D: .; V: TRBV3-1; length: 14; size: many; CDR3: CASSHRRSQETQYF; DNA: TGTGCCAGCAGCCACCGACGGTCGCAAGAGACCCAGTACTTC
J: TRBJ2-7; D: TRBD1; V: TRBV30; length: 14; size: many; CDR3: CAWSPYRTGGKQYF; DNA: TGTGCCTGGAGCCCTTACCGGACAGGGGGCAAGCAGTACTTC
J: TRBJ2-7; D: TRBD1; V: TRBV12-3/TRBV12-4; length: 14; size: many; CDR3: CASSLQGAVYEQYF; DNA: TGTGCCAGCAGTTTACAGGGGGCCGTCTACGAGCAGTACTTC
J: TRBJ2-7; D: .; V: TRBV27; length: 16; size: .; CDR3: CASSFRLPGNYYEQYF; DNA: TGTGCCAGCAGTTTCCGTCTTCCGGGAAACTACTACGAGCAGTACTTC
J: TRBJ2-5; D: TRBD2; V: TRBV7-9; length: 15; size: many; CDR3: CASSPLAGGAASQYF; DNA: TGTGCCAGCAGCCCATTAGCGGGGGGTGCGGCGTCCCAGTACTTC
J: TRBJ2-7; D: .; V: TRBV7-2; length: 11; size: many; CDR3: CASSNLDEQYF; DNA: TGTGCCAGCAGCAACTTGGACGAGCAGTACTTC
J: TRBJ2-2; D: TRBD2; V: TRBV4-1; length: 18; size: many; CDR3: CASSQRTGTSGKAGELFF; DNA: TGCGCCAGCAGCCAACGAACCGGGACTAGCGGCAAGGCCGGGGAGCTGTTTTTT
J: TRBJ2-7; D: .; V: TRBV29-1; length: 12; size: many; CDR3: CSVRAQSYEQYF; DNA: TGCAGCGTACGAGCCCAGTCCTACGAGCAGTACTTC
J: TRBJ1-3; D: .; V: TRBV20-1; length: 15; size: many; CDR3: CSAWATGGEGNTIYF; DNA: TGCAGTGCTTGGGCGACGGGGGGTGAAGGAAACACCATATATTTT
J: TRBJ1-6; D: TRBD1; V: TRBV27; length: 15; size: many; CDR3: CASSLLGTGVSPLHF; DNA: TGTGCCAGCAGTTTATTAGGGACAGGGGTTTCACCCCTCCACTTT
J: TRBJ2-7; D: .; V: TRBV29-1; length: 13; size: many; CDR3: CSVEDEISYEQYF; DNA: TGCAGCGTTGAAGATGAAATCTCCTACGAGCAGTACTTC
J: TRBJ2-7; D: TRBD1; V: TRBV28; length: 14; size: few; CDR3: CASSQGQGTMLGYF; DNA: TGTGCCAGCAGCCAGGGACAGGGAACAATGTTGGGATACTTC
J: TRBJ1-6; D: .; V: TRBV30; length: 13; size: many; CDR3: CAWNPNDNSPLHF; DNA: TGTGCCTGGAACCCGAACGATAATTCACCCCTCCACTTT
J: TRBJ2-3; D: TRBD2; V: TRBV27; length: 16; size: many; CDR3: CASSLWLAGGKGTQYF; DNA: TGTGCCAGCAGTTTATGGCTAGCGGGAGGGAAGGGTACGCAGTATTTT
J: TRBJ2-2; D: TRBD2; V: TRBV4-2; length: 17; size: few; CDR3: CASSQVAGTWMDGELFF; DNA: TGTGCCAGCAGCCAGGTAGCGGGAACGTGGATGGACGGGGAGCTGTTTTTT
J: TRBJ2-7; D: .; V: TRBV11-2; length: 13; size: many; CDR3: CASSAGRSVEQYF; DNA: TGTGCCAGCAGCGCCGGGCGGAGCGTCGAGCAGTACTTC
J: TRBJ2-7; D: .; V: TRBV2; length: 15; size: many; CDR3: CASSNRDTFSYEQYF; DNA: TGTGCCAGCAGTAATCGGGACACCTTCTCCTACGAGCAGTACTTC
J: TRBJ1-2; D: .; V: TRBV7-9; length: 13; size: many; CDR3: CASSLERDYGYTF; DNA: TGTGCCAGCAGCTTGGAACGGGACTATGGCTACACCTTC
J: TRBJ1-1; D: .; V: TRBV6-1; length: 15; size: .; CDR3: CASSESQDMNTEAFF; DNA: TGTGCCAGCAGTGAGAGTCAGGATATGAACACTGAAGCTTTCTTT
J: TRBJ2-2; D: TRBD2; V: TRBV13; length: 17; size: many; CDR3: CASSYPGTSGSSGELFF; DNA: TGTGCCAGCAGCTACCCGGGGACTAGCGGGAGCTCCGGGGAGCTGTTTTTT
J: TRBJ2-7; D: .; V: TRBV11-1; length: 16; size: many; CDR3: CASSSDWAGSSYEQYF; DNA: TGTGCCAGCAGCAGTGATTGGGCGGGAAGCTCCTACGAGCAGTACTTC
J: TRBJ1-1; D: .; V: TRBV6-5; length: 14; size: .; CDR3: CASSYSTGQTEAFF; DNA: TGTGCCAGCAGTTACTCGACGGGGCAAACTGAAGCTTTCTTT
J: TRBJ2-5; D: .; V: TRBV7-3; length: 12; size: many; CDR3: CASSLEVETQYF; DNA: TGTGCCAGCAGCTTAGAGGTAGAGACCCAGTACTTC
J: TRBJ2-2; D: TRBD2; V: TRBV12-3/TRBV12-4; length: 16; size: many; CDR3: CASSLGLAGVTGELFF; DNA: TGTGCCAGCAGTTTAGGGCTAGCGGGGGTTACCGGGGAGCTGTTTTTT
J: TRBJ1-3; D: .; V: TRBV5-1; length: 13; size: many; CDR3: CASSDVRGNTIYF; DNA: TGCGCCAGCAGCGACGTGCGGGGAAACACCATATATTTT
J: TRBJ2-6; D: TRBD1; V: TRBV30; length: 20; size: many; CDR3: CAWSVRGVGTGRSGANVLTF; DNA: TGTGCCTGGAGTGTGAGAGGTGTAGGGACAGGCCGGTCTGGGGCCAACGTCCTGACTTTC
J: TRBJ1-3; D: .; V: TRBV5-6; length: 15; size: many; CDR3: CVSQDRTSLENTIYF; DNA: TGTGTGTCGCAGGACCGAACCAGCCTGGAAAACACCATATATTTT
J: TRBJ2-5; D: .; V: TRBV28; length: 14; size: many; CDR3: CASSLYQDQETQYF; DNA: TGTGCCAGCAGTTTATACCAGGACCAAGAGACCCAGTACTTC
J: TRBJ2-7; D: TRBD2; V: TRBV10-1; length: 14; size: .; CDR3: CARGGRLALKEQYF; DNA: TGCGCCAGGGGTGGGCGACTAGCTCTGAAGGAGCAGTACTTC
J: TRBJ1-3; D: .; V: TRBV6-2/TRBV6-3; length: 15; size: many; CDR3: CASSLSANSGNTIYF; DNA: TGTGCCAGCAGTTTATCGGCGAACTCTGGAAACACCATATATTTT
J: TRBJ1-2; D: TRBD1; V: TRBV28; length: 15; size: many; CDR3: CASTQQGLANYGYTF; DNA: TGTGCCAGCACACAACAGGGGTTAGCTAACTATGGCTACACCTTC
J: TRBJ1-1; D: .; V: TRBV6-2/TRBV6-3; length: 13; size: many; CDR3: CASSLATPAEAFF; DNA: TGTGCCAGCAGCCTGGCCACCCCAGCGGAAGCTTTCTTT
J: TRBJ2-7; D: .; V: TRBV11-2; length: 12; size: many; CDR3: CASSLGSDEQYF; DNA: TGTGCCAGCAGCTTAGGGAGCGACGAGCAGTACTTC